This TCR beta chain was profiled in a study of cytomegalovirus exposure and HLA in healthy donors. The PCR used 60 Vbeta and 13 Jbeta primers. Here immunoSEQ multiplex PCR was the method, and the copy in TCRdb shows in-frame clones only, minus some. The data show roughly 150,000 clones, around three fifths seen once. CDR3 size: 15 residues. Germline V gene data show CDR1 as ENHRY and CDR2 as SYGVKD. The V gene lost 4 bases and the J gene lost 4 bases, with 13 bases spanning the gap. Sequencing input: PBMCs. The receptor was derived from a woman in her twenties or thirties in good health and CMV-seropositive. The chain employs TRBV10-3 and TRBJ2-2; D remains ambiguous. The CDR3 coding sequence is TGTGCCATCAGTGGATTAAGGAGTAGCACCGGGGAGCTGTTTTTT. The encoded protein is CAISGLRSSTGELFF.